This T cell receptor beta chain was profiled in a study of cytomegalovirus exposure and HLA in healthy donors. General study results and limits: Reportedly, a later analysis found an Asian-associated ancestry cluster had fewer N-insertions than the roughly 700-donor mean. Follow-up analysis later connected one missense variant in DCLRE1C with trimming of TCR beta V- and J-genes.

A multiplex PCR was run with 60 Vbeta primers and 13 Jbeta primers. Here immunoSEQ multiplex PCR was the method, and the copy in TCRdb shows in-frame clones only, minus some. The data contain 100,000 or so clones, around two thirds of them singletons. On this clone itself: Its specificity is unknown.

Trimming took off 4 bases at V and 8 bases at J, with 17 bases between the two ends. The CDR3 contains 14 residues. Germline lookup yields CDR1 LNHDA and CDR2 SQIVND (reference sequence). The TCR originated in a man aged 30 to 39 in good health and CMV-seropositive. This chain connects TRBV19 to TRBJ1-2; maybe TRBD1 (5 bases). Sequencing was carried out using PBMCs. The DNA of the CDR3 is TGTGCCAGTAGTAGCAGGGACTGGGTCGGGGGCTACACCTTC. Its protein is CASSSRDWVGGYTF.